This T cell receptor (beta chain) was captured by sequencing in a study of cytomegalovirus exposure and HLA in healthy donors. Study at large: The Caucasian-associated ancestry cluster held roughly 81% of 398 genotyped donors.

Study findings and constraints: In the analysis, some V segments, TRBV6-2 and TRBV6-3 included, were excluded as indistinguishable. Specificity of a few CMV-associated chains for CMV antigens was verified in vitro.

The V end was cut by 4 bases, the J end by 2 bases, with 18 bases between. Per the germline V gene, CDR1 is MGHRA and CDR2 is YSYEKL. The CDR3 runs to 17 residues. 13 Jbeta primers and 60 Vbeta primers were used for the PCR. TCRdb's copy holds only in-frame clones and misses some; the assay was immunoSEQ multiplex PCR. This sample's clone table lists 65,000 to 95,000 clones. Though nominally healthy at sampling, donors likely had unrecorded immune exposures. To note about this clone: Its antigen remains unidentified.

The origin of this receptor is a man younger than 40 in good health and CMV-seronegative. The source material was PBMCs. The genes are TRBV4-1 and TRBJ2-1; TRBD2 might be the D (6 bases). CDR3: CASSPRDFRSPYNEQFF. The CDR3, as DNA: TGCGCCAGCAGCCCTCGGGACTTCCGAAGCCCCTACAATGAGCAGTTCTTC.